This T cell receptor beta chain appears in the sequencing data of a study of T cell changes during pregnancy in multiple sclerosis. The CDR3 consists of 15 residues. V was cut by 7 bases and J by 0 bases, with 15 bases left in between. Germline CDR1 and CDR2: MDHEN and SYDVKM. Clones were sequenced by immunoSEQ multiplex PCR, and TCRdb holds only the in-frame ones, with some missing. The sample holds 55,000 to 65,000 clones, approximately 93% seen once. Material: CD8+ T cells from peripheral blood mononuclear cells, obtained in the third trimester of pregnancy. The genes are TRBV28 and TRBJ1-1; no reliable D call. The TCR originated in a female donor with multiple sclerosis, enrolled in a pregnancy study. CDR3 amino acids: CASTPLTIVNTEAFF. CDR3 coding DNA: TGTGCCAGCACACCGCTGACAATCGTGAACACTGAAGCTTTCTTT.